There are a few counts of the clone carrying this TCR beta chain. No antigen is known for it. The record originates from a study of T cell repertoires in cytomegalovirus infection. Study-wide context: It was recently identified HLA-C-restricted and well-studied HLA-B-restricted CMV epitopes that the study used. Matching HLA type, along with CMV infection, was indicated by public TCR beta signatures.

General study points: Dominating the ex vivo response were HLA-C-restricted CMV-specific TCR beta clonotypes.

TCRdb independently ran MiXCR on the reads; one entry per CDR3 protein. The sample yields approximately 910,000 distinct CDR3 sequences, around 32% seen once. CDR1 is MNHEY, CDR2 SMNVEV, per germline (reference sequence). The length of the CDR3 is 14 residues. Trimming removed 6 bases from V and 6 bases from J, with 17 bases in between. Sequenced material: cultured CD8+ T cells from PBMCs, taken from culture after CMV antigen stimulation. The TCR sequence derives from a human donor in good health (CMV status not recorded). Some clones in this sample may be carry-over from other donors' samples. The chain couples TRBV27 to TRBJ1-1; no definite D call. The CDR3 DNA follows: TGTGCCAGCAGCCTGGGAGGTTCTCTCTCTGAAGCTTTCTTT. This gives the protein CASSLGGSLSEAFF.